Listed below are T cell receptor beta chains from one sample, sequenced in a study of blood T cell repertoires in COVID-19. Here immunoSEQ multiplex PCR was the method, and the copy in TCRdb shows in-frame clones only, minus some. The sample consists of 150,000 to 200,000 clones, 80% to 90% of them appearing once. Input material: peripheral blood. These receptors originate from a woman over 75 with COVID-19, enrolled during active disease. CDR3s include the opening cysteine and the closing phenylalanine or tryptophan. The order of the fields is D gene, V gene, J gene, clone size, CDR3 protein, CDR3 DNA. A D gene is named only where the DNA matches it firmly. The listing skips clone size in some rows; elsewhere it reads once, few, many or a size class.

>TRBD1|TRBV6-6|TRBJ1-4|-
CASRRDRTNEKLFF
TGTGCCAGCCGTAGGGACAGAACTAATGAAAAACTGTTTTTT
>TRBD1|TRBV19|TRBJ2-6|-
CASSIERGTGGWANVLTF
TGTGCCAGTAGTATAGAGCGAGGGACAGGGGGCTGGGCCAACGTCCTGACTTTC
>-|TRBV19|TRBJ1-5|-
CASSIGSTTQPQHF
TGTGCCAGTAGTATAGGATCCACAACTCAGCCCCAGCATTTT
>-|TRBV10-1|TRBJ1-1|few
CASKGVPF
TGCGCCAGCAAGGGGGTCCCCTTT
>-|TRBV5-5|TRBJ1-1|-
CASSLVGGEAFF
TGTGCCAGCAGCTTGGTGGGCGGGGAAGCTTTCTTT
>TRBD1|TRBV27|TRBJ2-7|-
CASSLQGQGMNEQYF
TGTGCCAGCAGCCTGCAGGGACAGGGTATGAACGAGCAGTACTTC
>TRBD2|TRBV13|TRBJ2-4|-
CASSWGLGLAKNIQYF
TGTGCCAGCAGCTGGGGACTAGGCCTAGCCAAAAACATTCAGTACTTC
>TRBD1|TRBV10-3|TRBJ1-1|-
CAIRDRENTEAFF
TGTGCCATCAGGGACAGGGAGAACACTGAAGCTTTCTTT
>TRBD2|TRBV7-2|TRBJ2-7|-
CASSARGSGGIYEQYF
TGTGCCAGCAGCGCCCGTGGTAGCGGGGGGATATACGAGCAGTACTTC
>-|TRBV3-1/TRBV3-2|TRBJ2-1|-
CASSQGEGYNEQFF
TGTGCCAGCAGCCAAGGAGAGGGTTACAATGAGCAGTTCTTC
>TRBD1|TRBV18|TRBJ2-3|-
CASSPRQGAKDTQYF
TGTGCCAGCTCACCCCGACAGGGGGCGAAAGATACGCAGTATTTT
>-|TRBV19|TRBJ1-3|-
CASRGQSPFSGNTIYF
TGTGCCAGTCGCGGTCAGTCCCCCTTCTCTGGAAACACCATATATTTT
>-|TRBV15|TRBJ1-3|-
CATSRDVGRGSGNTIYF
TGTGCCACCAGCAGAGATGTTGGCAGGGGCTCTGGAAACACCATATATTTT
>-|TRBV2|TRBJ2-3|-
CASSRTVSTDTQYF
TGTGCCAGCAGTAGGACAGTTAGCACAGATACGCAGTATTTT
>-|TRBV10-2|TRBJ1-5|-
CASSEGVEGQPQHF
TGCGCCAGCAGTGAAGGGGTAGAAGGGCAGCCCCAGCATTTT
>TRBD1|TRBV3-1/TRBV3-2|TRBJ2-7|-
CASSQETGGEQYF
TGTGCCAGCAGCCAAGAGACAGGGGGCGAGCAGTACTTC
>TRBD2|TRBV27|TRBJ2-2|-
CASKTGTRLDPNTGELFF
TGTGCCAGCAAAACCGGGACTAGGCTAGACCCGAACACCGGGGAGCTGTTTTTT
>-|TRBV7-9|TRBJ2-5|-
CASSLVTSDRSQETQYF
TGTGCCAGCAGCTTAGTAACGAGCGATCGGAGTCAAGAGACCCAGTACTTC
>-|TRBV29-1|TRBJ2-5|-
CSVEISETQYF
TGCAGCGTTGAAATATCAGAGACCCAGTACTTC
>-|TRBV19|TRBJ1-6|-
CASSIVPGANSPLHF
TGTGCCAGTAGTATAGTCCCAGGGGCTAATTCACCCCTCCACTTT
>-|TRBV19|TRBJ2-1|-
CASSGAGRVFDEQFF
TGTGCCAGTAGTGGGGCGGGGCGGGTTTTTGATGAGCAGTTCTTC
>-|TRBV28|TRBJ2-3|-
CASRRGSTDTQYF
TGTGCCAGCAGGCGCGGGAGCACAGATACGCAGTATTTT
>TRBD1|TRBV2|TRBJ1-2|-
CASRGDRGYTF
TGTGCCAGCAGGGGGGACAGGGGCTACACCTTC
>-|TRBV11-3|TRBJ1-1|-
CASSFKRNTEAFF
TGTGCCAGCAGCTTCAAGCGGAACACTGAAGCTTTCTTT
>TRBD1|TRBV6-5|TRBJ2-7|-
CASGTRDRDYEQYF
TGTGCCAGCGGCACCCGGGACAGGGACTACGAGCAGTACTTC
>-|TRBV20-1|TRBJ1-2|few
CSAPQNYGYTF
TGCAGTGCCCCACAGAACTATGGCTACACCTTC
>TRBD2|TRBV13|TRBJ2-3|-
CASSLSPGLAGEGNTDTQYF
TGTGCCAGCAGCTTGTCTCCGGGACTAGCGGGCGAAGGCAACACAGATACGCAGTATTTT
>-|TRBV2|TRBJ2-7|-
CASTPGQYTSYEQYF
TGTGCCAGCACCCCCGGACAGTATACCTCCTACGAGCAGTACTTC
>TRBD2|TRBV7-2|TRBJ2-1|-
CASSLSAGGYNEQFF
TGTGCCAGCAGCCTCTCAGCGGGGGGTTACAATGAGCAGTTCTTC
>TRBD1|TRBV24-1|TRBJ1-2|-
CATAGTGANYGYTF
TGTGCCACCGCCGGGACAGGGGCAAACTATGGCTACACCTTC
>-|TRBV3-1/TRBV3-2|TRBJ1-4|-
CASSSRIPNEKLFF
TGTGCCAGCAGCTCGAGGATCCCTAATGAAAAACTGTTTTTT
>-|TRBV28|TRBJ2-7|-
CASSLLDTHYEQYF
TGTGCCAGCAGCTTATTGGACACCCACTACGAGCAGTACTTC